This entry lists 11 T cell receptor beta chains sequenced from one sample in a study of T cells expressing NK-cell markers. No DNA is given; TCRdb re-called the 5' RACE reads and lists each CDR3 protein once. Recorded for this sample: about 540,000 distinct CDR3 sequences. The material sequenced was blood T cells: a sorted CD56 or NKG2C T cell subset, CD4+ or CD8+ T cells, or bulk PBMC T cells (not recorded which). All receptors derive from a man younger than 30 in good health.

V and J are TRBV29-1 and TRBJ2-7; no DNA is available, so the TRBD1 call from TCRdb remains unchecked. CDR3 length: 15 residues. CDR1 is SQVTM and CDR2 is ANQGSEA in the germline V gene. The CDR3 reads CSVEPRQGAGSEQYF.

The J gene is TRBJ2-2, the V gene TRBV29-1; TCRdb's D gene call, TRBD1, goes unchecked for lack of DNA. Germline V lookup: CDR1 SQVTM, CDR2 ANQGSEA. The CDR3 totals 15 residues. The CDR3 region is CSATSQGLDTGELFF.

CDR3 region: CASSLEAVYNEQFF. The J gene is TRBJ2-1, the V gene TRBV7-9. The germline V gene encodes CDR1 SEHNR and CDR2 FQNEAQ (reference sequence). The CDR3 runs to 14 residues.

The chain employs TRBV5-1 and TRBJ2-3; absent DNA, TCRdb's TRBD1 call cannot be checked. This CDR3 contains 14 residues. CDR1 and CDR2 (germline): SGHRS, YFSETQ. This chain's CDR3 is CASSRGGSTDTQYF.

The chain links TRBV5-1 to TRBJ2-1; the TCRdb D gene call, TRBD2, has no DNA to confirm it. In germline, CDR1 is SGHRS, CDR2 YFSETQ. The CDR3 totals 15 residues. CDR3 region: CASSQRRGESNEQFF. Looking up the rest from reference TRBV5-1 and TRBJ2-1 gives the full variable domain: KAGVTQTPRYLIKTRGQQVTLSCSPISGHRSVSWYQQTPGQGLQFLFEYFSETQRNKGNFPGRFSGRQFSNSRSEMNVSTLELGDSALYLCASSQRRGESNEQFFGPGTRLTVL.

V is TRBV10-3 and J is TRBJ1-2; TCRdb's assignment of TRBD1 cannot be checked, as there is no DNA. CDR1 is ENHRY, CDR2 SYGVKD, per germline. The CDR3 spans 16 residues. The CDR3 region is CAISDGQGKLGYGYTF.

The chain has TRBV20-1 and TRBJ1-1; TCRdb outputs TRBD1, but without DNA this stays unchecked. Germline V CDR1 and CDR2: DFQATT, SNEGSKA (reference sequence). There are 14 residues in the CDR3. The CDR3 reads CSASSWGAVTEAFF.

The chain recombines TRBV3-1 with TRBJ2-1; the D call of TRBD2 rests on TCRdb alone, since no DNA is present to check it. CDR3 length: 19 amino acids. Germline-derived CDR1 and CDR2 are LGHDT and YNNKEL (reference sequence). CDR3 sequence: CASSQDHGWGLATYNEQFF.

The chain uses TRBV6-2 or TRBV6-3 and TRBJ2-2; with no DNA, the TCRdb D assignment of TRBD1 cannot be verified. The germline V gene has CDR1 MNHEY and CDR2 SVGEGT. This CDR3 has 15 residues. CDR3: CASIPQGARTGELFF.

The V call is TRBV7-9, the J call TRBJ1-1; TCRdb names TRBD1, which stays unverified in the absence of DNA. CDR1 and CDR2 (germline): SEHNR, FQNEAQ (reference sequence). The CDR3 consists of 15 residues. This CDR3 reads CASSFRQGARTEAFF.

V and J are TRBV25-1 and TRBJ2-2. Per germline, CDR1 MGHDK and CDR2 SYGVNS. The CDR3 consists of 12 residues. The CDR3 sequence: CASSMFTGELFF.